The text below deals with one TCR beta chain. This clone's antigen is unknown. No much larger clone exists at a distance of one base, and base qualities are not known. This specimen belongs to a study of T cell responses to AZD1222 COVID-19 vaccine (dated by TCRdb to the early 2020s). Some background on the complete study: AZD1222 recipients with second doses at about 4 weeks or about 12 weeks were pooled, because spike-specific TCR depth and breadth did not differ between schedules. TCR sequencing was performed for 230 to 250 trial participants, of whom about 200 were given two doses of AZD1222 and approximately 25 were given two doses of MenACWY control vaccine. Enrollment into the trials was organized by age into subgroups of 18-55, 56-69 and 70-plus years, and those subgroups contained approximately 160, 26 and 62 TCR-sequenced participants, respectively. Results and caveats for the whole study, not just this receptor: The whole spike protein was spanned by vaccine-associated CD4 TCRs, and dominant responses were seen in regions 160-218 and 743-854. Conclusions about previously exposed vaccinees were limited because only a handful of AZD1222 recipients were SARS-CoV-2 seropositive at baseline. A significant rise in spike-specific TCR breadth and depth was observed after two AZD1222 doses relative to day 0 and relative to MenACWY recipients. The 56-69-year group was small, and its depth increase did not reach significance, likely because of low power. No day 14 peak-response samples were available, so repertoires were characterized only after the peak T cell response. Participants were mostly white British, with more females than males. The authors suggested clonal diversity may have been underestimated. Nearly half of unique spike-specific TCRs reportedly recognized epitopes outside regions mutated in the B.1.351 and B.1.1.7 variants.

What this sample's time point label stands for: baseline before first vaccination. Vaccinee samples were obtained from the UK trials COV001 and COV002, which included a single-blind randomized controlled phase 2/3 trial of AZD1222 (ChAdOx1 nCoV-19) in healthy adults. For TCRbeta chain sequencing, PBMC samples were collected from trial participants at day 0 and at day 28 after the second dose. The CDR3 regions of human TCRbeta chains were subjected to immunosequencing. In the source study's methods: TCRs in the repertoires were compared against a reference library of SARS-CoV-2-specific TCRs that had been generated with the MIRA antigen-specificity platform. Breadth was defined as the fraction of unique TCRs that were SARS-CoV-2-associated. Depth was defined as the fraction of total T cells that were SARS-CoV-2-associated. Using the MIRA data, each spike-specific TCR was assigned both to the spike region to which the TCR was reactive and to a CD4 or CD8 class. Log10-transformed breadth and depth values were compared by one-way ANOVA with Sidak's multiple comparisons tests. Drawn from immuneACCESS, this table holds only the in-frame rearrangements with V and J called that TCRdb kept. Clones are partly lost; checked studies trace under half to an unresolved V gene and leave the rest unexplained. Clone size and the V and J calls come from that table; the DNA yielded D and trimming. The sample records more than 140,000 clones, around nine tenths of which are singletons. 4.5% to 6.5% of the sample is in the top ten clones.

According to the germline V gene (reference sequence), CDR1 reads LNHDA and CDR2 reads SQIVND. Trimming takes 1 base from V and 2 bases from J, and the germline ends sit 14 bases apart. Taken from cysteine to phenylalanine, the CDR3 has 16 residues. The entry retains the CDR3 DNA only, 48 bases that are in frame from base 1. The sequencing here drew on peripheral blood, taken on day 0 of AZD1222 vaccination. The TCR was taken from an adult in good health. The chain is made from TRBV19 and TRBJ1-2; no confident D gene assignment can be made. The nucleotide sequence reads TGTGCCAGTAGTATAGGGCCAATCCCGGGAAACTATGGCTACACCTTC. It translates as CASSIGPIPGNYGYTF.